This T cell receptor (beta chain) came from a study of CD8+ T cells in alopecia areata. CDR3 length equals 16 residues. Germline V gene data show CDR1 as SGHKS and CDR2 as YYEKEE (reference sequence). Trimming took 0 bases from V and 6 from J, leaving 18 bases between them. Regarding treatment: oral pan-JAK inhibitor, 5-10 mg twice daily. Collection of lesional scalp punch biopsies and peripheral blood was performed in alopecia areata patients. After isolation, RNA underwent reverse transcription to generate cDNA as the sequencing template. Profiled with immunoSEQ multiplex PCR; TCRdb holds only in-frame clones, not every one. The table lists some 190,000 clones, more than 50% of them singletons.

The V call is TRBV5-5, the J call TRBJ2-5; D might be TRBD1 or TRBD2, each matching 6 bases. This TCR was sampled from a human donor with alopecia areata. This sample comprised CD4+ T cells sorted from blood, obtained at week 24, from a patient treated with tofacitinib. CDR3 sequence: CASSLDSGASRKTQYF. The CDR3 DNA reads TGTGCCAGCAGCTTGGATTCGGGGGCTTCTCGGAAGACCCAGTACTTC. Together with reference TRBV5-5 and TRBJ2-5, the CDR3 gives the full variable domain: DAGVTQSPTHLIKTRGQQVTLRCSPISGHKSVSWYQQVLGQGPQFIFQYYEKEERGRGNFPDRFSARQFPNYSSELNVNALLLGDSALYLCASSLDSGASRKTQYFGPGTRLLVL.